The 29 T cell receptor beta chains below were found in one sample sequenced in a study of OX40 agonist ivuxolimab in advanced cancers. Measured with immunoSEQ multiplex PCR; TCRdb has only the in-frame clones, and not every one. The data hold approximately 61,000 clones, with about 85% observed a single time. The source was CD4+ or CD8+ T cells sorted from blood, collected in a trial of the OX40 agonist ivuxolimab. The source of these receptors is an adult with an advanced solid tumor such as melanoma, head and neck, liver or kidney cancer.

To note about this clone: One end of the junction varies from germline; a read error may be responsible. The chain uses TRBV19 and TRBJ1-2, with TRBD1 matching over 12 bases. The CDR3 is 14 amino acids. The germline V gene has CDR1 LNHDA and CDR2 SQIVND (reference sequence). CDR3 DNA: TGTGCCAGTAGCCAAGTTCCGGGACAGGGGGCTAACGAATTC. It is translated as CASSQVPGQGANEF.

The rearrangement uses TRBV9 and TRBJ1-4; tentative D call: TRBD1 (6 bases). Germline V CDR1 and CDR2: SGDLS, YYNGEE. The V end was cut by 4 bases, the J end by 4 bases, with 11 bases between. The length of the CDR3 is 14 residues. CDR3 sequence (DNA): TGTGCCAGCAGCCGGGGGCAGGTTAATGAAAAACTGTTTTTT. Protein sequence: CASSRGQVNEKLFF.

This chain joins TRBV2 and TRBJ1-1; D is unclear. Germline loops: CDR1 SNHLY, CDR2 FYNNEI. This CDR3 has 14 amino acids. V lost 4 bases and J lost 1, with 10 bases in between. The CDR3 DNA follows: TGTGCCAGCAGTGTCGGTTCCGGGAACACTGAAGCTTTCTTT. Translated, it gives CASSVGSGNTEAFF.

The chain employs TRBV4-1 and TRBJ2-1; tentatively, D is TRBD2 (7 bases). This CDR3 spans 20 amino acids. The V gene lost 3 bases and the J gene lost 0 bases, with 24 bases spanning the gap. Per germline, CDR1 MGHRA and CDR2 YSYEKL. The CDR3 nucleotides are TGCGCCAGCAGCCACGCATCTGCCGGGGGGCCTTCCTACTCCTACAATGAGCAGTTCTTC. Residues: CASSHASAGGPSYSYNEQFF.

CDR3 residues: CASSQLDREDEQFF. CDR3 sequence (DNA): TGTGCCAGCAGCCAACTAGACAGGGAGGATGAGCAGTTCTTC. J is TRBJ2-1 and V is TRBV6-7; a weak D match, TRBD1 (7 bases). TRBV6-7 is an ORF for which the function is uncertain. The ends were cut back, 6 bases at V and 8 bases at J, with 17 bases in the middle. This CDR3 comprises 14 residues.

This chain connects TRBV4-2 to TRBJ1-1, with 9 positions matching TRBD1. Germline V gene data show CDR1 as LGHNA and CDR2 as YNFKEQ. After removal of 6 bases from V and 7 bases from J, the junction contained 12 bases not matched to a gene. The CDR3 has 15 residues. The CDR3 DNA reads as TGTGCCAGCAGAATCTCCCTAACAGGGGGCTATGAAGCTTTCTTT. Residues: CASRISLTGGYEAFF.

This clone was counted between two and nine times. The chain links TRBV7-9 to TRBJ1-1; 9 nucleotides match TRBD1. V lost 5 bases and J lost 8; bases outside the gene matches: 3. Germline V gene data show CDR1 as SEHNR and CDR2 as FQNEAQ (reference sequence). CDR3 length: 12 amino acids. CDR3: CASSRGTGEAFF. In DNA form, the CDR3 reads TGTGCCAGCAGCCGCGGGACAGGGGAAGCTTTCTTT.

V is TRBV9 and J is TRBJ1-1; the match to TRBD1 covers 11 bases. The ends lost 3 bases at V and 5 bases at J; junction bases unmatched: 15. The CDR3 extends over 18 amino acids. Germline values: CDR1 SGDLS, CDR2 YYNGEE. As DNA, the CDR3 is TGTGCCAGCAGCGCTCCTCTAGGGACAGGGGGTGCTGTAACTGAAGCTTTCTTT. It codes for CASSAPLGTGGAVTEAFF.

The chain combines TRBV30 with TRBJ2-1; tentatively, D is TRBD2 (6 bases). The CDR3 consists of 15 residues. CDR1 and CDR2 from the germline V gene are GTSNPN and SVGIG (reference sequence). Trimming took off 5 bases at V and 6 bases at J, with 20 bases between the two ends. CDR3 loop: CAWGSGTGVGNEQFF. For the CDR3, the DNA is TGTGCCTGGGGCTCCGGGACTGGGGTTGGCAATGAGCAGTTCTTC.

The chain has TRBV5-4 and TRBJ2-2, with D hard to call. The CDR3 runs 14 residues. V was clipped by 0 bases and J by 8 bases, with 11 bases between them. Germline CDR1 and CDR2: SGHNT and YYREEE (reference sequence). This CDR3 is CASSLGSPEGELFF. The DNA for the CDR3 is TGTGCCAGCAGCTTGGGTTCGCCGGAGGGGGAGCTGTTTTTT.

The J gene is TRBJ2-7, the V gene TRBV6-6; TRBD2 might be the D (6 bases). Per the germline V gene, CDR1 is MNHNY and CDR2 is SVGAGI (reference sequence). There are 12 residues in the CDR3. Trimming left V 1 base short and J 5 bases short, with 6 bases between. The CDR3, as DNA: TGTGCCAGCAGTTACTGGGGGGACGAGCAGTACTTC. It translates to CASSYWGDEQYF.

Only one count was recorded for this clone. This chain links TRBV9 with TRBJ1-2; 7 nucleotides line up with TRBD1. Germline assignment: CDR1 SGDLS and CDR2 YYNGEE. The CDR3 is 14 residues long. V lost 4 bases to trimming and J lost 4 bases; unmatched junction nucleotides: 7. The CDR3 bases are TGTGCCAGCAGCCCCTCGGACAGGATCTATGGCTACACCTTC. Its translation: CASSPSDRIYGYTF.

The chain combines TRBV6-5 with TRBJ2-5, with TRBD2 matching 10 bases. Germline CDR1 MNHEY, CDR2 SVGAGI. The junction had 14 bases not matched to a gene; V was cut back by 8 bases and J by 8 bases. The CDR3 has 15 residues. The CDR3 nucleotides are TGTGCCAGCCGAGTCTATGGGCTAGCGGGGGACACCCAGTACTTC. This sequence encodes CASRVYGLAGDTQYF.

This chain uses TRBV5-5 with TRBJ1-5, with 9 bases aligning to TRBD1. The CDR3 is made up of 14 amino acids. The ends lost 4 bases at V and 7 bases at J; junction bases unmatched: 6. From germline, CDR1 is SGHKS and CDR2 YYEKEE (reference sequence). The CDR3 is CASSPTGGWQPQHF. The CDR3 bases are TGTGCCAGCAGCCCAACAGGGGGCTGGCAGCCCCAGCATTTT.

The chain is built from TRBV2 and TRBJ1-2, with 8 bases identical to TRBD1. With V trimmed by 4 bases and J by 5 bases, 6 bases remained unmatched. This CDR3 has 14 amino acids. CDR1 is SNHLY, CDR2 FYNNEI, per germline. Here the CDR3 reads CASSVGRGLYGYTF. The CDR3 DNA reads as TGTGCCAGCAGTGTGGGCAGGGGGCTTTATGGCTACACCTTC.

The V call is TRBV27, the J call TRBJ2-5; D unresolved. Germline-derived CDR1 and CDR2 are MNHEY and SMNVEV (reference sequence). Trimming removed 5 bases at V and 5 bases at J, with 18 bases between. This CDR3 comprises 15 residues. The CDR3 DNA reads TGTGCCAGCAGTCTTCCCCGTTTCCTTGGGGAGACCCAGTACTTC. Protein: CASSLPRFLGETQYF.

The CDR3 here is CASSAETGGNYGYTF. CDR3 nucleotide sequence: TGTGCCAGCAGCGCTGAAACAGGGGGCAACTATGGCTACACCTTC. This chain links TRBV7-6 with TRBJ1-2, with TRBD1 matching 9 bases. Unmatched junction bases numbered 6, after V lost 5 bases and J lost 2 bases. The CDR3 is 15 residues long. The germline CDR1 and CDR2 sequences are SGHVS and FNYEAQ.

This clone was recorded only once. The rearrangement joins TRBV14 to TRBJ1-2; no reliable D call. Between the trimmed V and J ends, which lost 0 bases and 7 bases, there was a span of 3 bases. Germline V CDR1 and CDR2: SGHDN, FVKESK. The CDR3 is made up of 11 amino acids. CDR3 nucleotides: TGTGCCAGCAGCCAAGACGGTGGCTACACCTTC. Protein product: CASSQDGGYTF.

This chain connects TRBV19 to TRBJ2-1, with 8 bases identical to TRBD2. This CDR3 is built from 16 residues. V trimming: 1 base; J trimming: 2 bases; junction bases outside the gene matches: 4. Germline V gene lookup returns CDR1 LNHDA and CDR2 SQIVND (reference sequence). DNA of the CDR3: TGTGCCAGTAGTATAGCGAGGCGGGGGGCCTACAATGAGCAGTTCTTC. Translated: CASSIARRGAYNEQFF.

V and J are TRBV27 and TRBJ1-3; 7 nucleotides align to TRBD1. J gave up 3 bases and V 5 bases, and 7 bases lay outside the gene matches. CDR3 size: 15 residues. The V gene's germline CDR1 is MNHEY and CDR2 SMNVEV (reference sequence). The CDR3 region is CASSLTGRSGNTIYF. CDR3 nucleotides: TGTGCCAGCAGTCTGACAGGGCGAAGTGGAAACACCATATATTTT.

The genes are TRBV5-6 and TRBJ1-2, with D unresolved. Germline CDR1 reads SGHDT; CDR2 reads YYEEEE. V shed 3 bases and J shed 1 base, with 16 bases lying between them. This CDR3 contains 16 residues. The CDR3 nucleotides read TGTGCCAGCAGCTCGTTCCAAGCGGTCCTTAACTATGGCTACACCTTC. It codes for CASSSFQAVLNYGYTF.

This chain links TRBV6-1 with TRBJ1-1; D ambiguous. CDR1 and CDR2 from the germline V gene are MNHNS and SASEGT. V lost 6 bases and J 1 base, leaving 9 bases between the germline ends. The CDR3 runs 13 residues. In DNA, the CDR3 is TGTGCCAGCAGGAGGAACGGGAACACTGAAGCTTTCTTT. It is translated as CASRRNGNTEAFF.

The chain employs TRBV19 and TRBJ2-5; D is unclear. Germline-derived CDR1 and CDR2 are LNHDA and SQIVND (reference sequence). The CDR3 is 13 amino acids. The germline V and J ends were trimmed by 1 base and 3 bases, with 6 bases remaining between them. CDR3 residues: CASSIVREETQYF. CDR3 in DNA: TGTGCCAGTAGTATAGTAAGGGAAGAGACCCAGTACTTC.

V usage is TRBV6-5 and J usage is TRBJ1-5; possible D gene TRBD1, 6 bases. V was clipped by 4 bases and J by 11 bases, with 18 bases between them. This CDR3 has 14 amino acids. Germline values: CDR1 MNHEY, CDR2 SVGAGI. The CDR3 spells CASSLETGGIAQHF. The CDR3 region has the DNA TGTGCCAGCAGTTTGGAGACAGGAGGAATAGCCCAGCATTTT.

The rearrangement uses TRBV25-1 and TRBJ1-4; a possible D gene is TRBD1 (5 bases). V was pared by 6 bases and J by 4 bases, with 15 bases between. CDR3 length equals 15 residues. The germline V gene encodes CDR1 MGHDK and CDR2 SYGVNS. The CDR3, as DNA: TGTGCCAGCAGAAGGGGCGCCAGCCTTAATGAAAAACTGTTTTTT. It is translated as CASRRGASLNEKLFF.

The genes are TRBV27 and TRBJ1-5; D is unclear. V lost 6 bases and J 3 bases, leaving 9 bases between the germline ends. The CDR3 extends over 13 amino acids. Germline V lookup: CDR1 MNHEY, CDR2 SMNVEV (reference sequence). CDR3 amino acids: CASRLGDNQPQHF. The CDR3 DNA follows: TGTGCCAGCAGGCTCGGGGACAATCAGCCCCAGCATTTT.

The rearrangement uses TRBV5-5 and TRBJ1-1; a possible D gene is TRBD1 (6 bases). The V gene lost 4 bases and the J gene lost 1 base, with 14 bases spanning the gap. Germline V gives CDR1 SGHKS, CDR2 YYEKEE (reference sequence). CDR3 length equals 15 residues. The CDR3 DNA reads TGTGCCAGCAGCCTACAGGGAAAGGAGAACACTGAAGCTTTCTTT. The encoded protein is CASSLQGKENTEAFF. The full variable domain, its missing parts supplied by reference TRBV5-5 and TRBJ1-1, is DAGVTQSPTHLIKTRGQQVTLRCSPISGHKSVSWYQQVLGQGPQFIFQYYEKEERGRGNFPDRFSARQFPNYSSELNVNALLLGDSALYLCASSLQGKENTEAFFGQGTRLTVV.

J is TRBJ2-7 and V is TRBV5-1; TRBD2 aligns across 9 bases. Per germline, CDR1 SGHRS and CDR2 YFSETQ. Trimming at V came to 0 bases and at J to 6 bases, leaving 4 bases not matched to a gene. This CDR3 spans 14 amino acids. This CDR3 reads CASSLDSSGAEQYF. In nucleotides, the CDR3 is TGCGCCAGCAGCTTGGATTCTAGCGGGGCCGAGCAGTACTTC.

V is TRBV18 and J is TRBJ1-2, with D possibly being TRBD1 (6 bases). Germline CDR1 KGHSH, CDR2 LQKENI. The CDR3 runs 18 residues. The germline V and J ends were trimmed by 3 bases and 0 bases, with 20 bases remaining between them. The CDR3 sequence is CASSPRPAGDLSNYGYTF. DNA for the CDR3: TGTGCCAGCTCACCCCGACCGGCAGGGGACCTATCTAACTATGGCTACACCTTC.